Listed below are T cell receptor beta chains from one sample, sequenced in a study of T cells after posttransplantation cyclophosphamide. The data were produced by immunoSEQ multiplex PCR, yet TCRdb's version contains in-frame clones alone and is incomplete. The sample carries tens of thousands of clones, roughly 92% recorded once. The sequencing sample was made of PBMCs. All receptors come from a woman between 50 and 59 years old in good health and a related stem cell transplant donor. CDR3s include the opening cysteine and the closing phenylalanine or tryptophan.

TRBV5-1	TRBJ1-6	CASSYGQGNPPLHF
TRBV2	TRBJ2-7	CASSPDRVAYEQYF
TRBV5-1	TRBJ2-5	CASWGTGVGETQYF
TRBV4-2	TRBJ2-5	CASSQDLLTGRETQYF
TRBV5-1	TRBJ2-5	CASRRTGSDQETQYF
TRBV7-9	TRBJ2-7	CASSSTGPYEQYF
TRBV11-3	TRBJ2-1	CASSLDRNNEQFF
TRBV5-8	TRBJ1-4	CASSLGNLGQTNEKLFF
TRBV11-3	TRBJ2-1	CASSKAGGPVWEQFF
TRBV7-8	TRBJ1-4	CASSPPDREEKLFF
TRBV30	.	CAWSTGDPAYEQYF
TRBV18	TRBJ2-2	CASSPGLAEDTGELFF
TRBV5-1	TRBJ2-1	CASAGTSGRAWNEQFF
TRBV5-4	TRBJ1-1	CASSTRTGESTEAFF
TRBV7-6	TRBJ2-7	CASRSGGVAYEQYF
TRBV2	TRBJ2-3	CASSEWSGGTDTQYF
TRBV30	TRBJ1-5	CAWSAQALGQPQHF
TRBV2	TRBJ1-5	CASSIERGNQPQHF
TRBV19	TRBJ2-7	CASASRMRAYEQYF
TRBV27	TRBJ2-3	CASSTWDRVAADTQYF
TRBV5-1	TRBJ1-2	CASSLMKGQGVPLGGYTF
TRBV5-5	TRBJ2-1	CASSGGQGAVDEQFF
TRBV6-1	TRBJ1-5	CASSDGQGRYSNQPQHF
TRBV19	TRBJ1-1	CASSITSDRAAFF
TRBV29-1	TRBJ1-2	CSVLQGNYGYTF
TRBV7-7	TRBJ2-5	CASKGGVAQETQYF
TRBV7-8	TRBJ2-7	CASSLGGTGDPYEQYF
TRBV6-5	TRBJ1-1	CASSQGQAMNTEAFF
TRBV6-1	TRBJ1-1	CASSHRDSNTEAFF
TRBV19	TRBJ1-1	CASSGRDRASRGNTEAFF
TRBV5-1	TRBJ2-1	CASSSQGAQYNEQFF
TRBV7-9	TRBJ2-6	CASSAGTGAGANVLTF
TRBV29-1	TRBJ1-2	CSVEKDRGQGGYTF
TRBV6-1	TRBJ2-1	CASSEVNSYNEQFF
TRBV28	TRBJ1-2	CASSPWRTASYGYTF
TRBV7-2	TRBJ1-1	CASSFSVSLEAFF
TRBV28	TRBJ1-1	CASSLLVGGRKNTEAFF
TRBV6-1	TRBJ2-4	CASSEDTAGGSNIQYF
TRBV19	TRBJ1-5	CASSDLQGFDQPQHF
TRBV7-2	TRBJ2-7	CASSPLGTGKYEQYF
TRBV5-1	.	CASSFDGIGATYEQYF
TRBV7-9	TRBJ1-5	CASGRREDNQPQHF
TRBV6-5	TRBJ1-3	CASSYSRPGAGNTIYF
TRBV28	TRBJ2-7	CASRLTGGPSYEQYF
TRBV19	TRBJ1-5	CASSIVHSEPQHF
TRBV7-9	TRBJ1-1	CASSFGYTEAFF
TRBV15	TRBJ1-5	CATSTGTGDGIGSNQPQHF